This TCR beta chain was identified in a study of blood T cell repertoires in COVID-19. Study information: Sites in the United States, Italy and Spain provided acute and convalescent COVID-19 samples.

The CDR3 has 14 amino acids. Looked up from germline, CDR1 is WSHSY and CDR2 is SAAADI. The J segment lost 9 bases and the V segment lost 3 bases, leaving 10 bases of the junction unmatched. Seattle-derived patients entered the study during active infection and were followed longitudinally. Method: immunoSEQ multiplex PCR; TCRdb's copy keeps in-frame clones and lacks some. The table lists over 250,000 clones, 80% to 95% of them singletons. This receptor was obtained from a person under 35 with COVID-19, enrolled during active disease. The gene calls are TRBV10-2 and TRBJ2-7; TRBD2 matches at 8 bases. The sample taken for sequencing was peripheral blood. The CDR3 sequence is CASSEVQRESAQYF. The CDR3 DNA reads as TGCGCCAGCAGTGAAGTTCAGCGGGAGAGTGCGCAGTACTTC.